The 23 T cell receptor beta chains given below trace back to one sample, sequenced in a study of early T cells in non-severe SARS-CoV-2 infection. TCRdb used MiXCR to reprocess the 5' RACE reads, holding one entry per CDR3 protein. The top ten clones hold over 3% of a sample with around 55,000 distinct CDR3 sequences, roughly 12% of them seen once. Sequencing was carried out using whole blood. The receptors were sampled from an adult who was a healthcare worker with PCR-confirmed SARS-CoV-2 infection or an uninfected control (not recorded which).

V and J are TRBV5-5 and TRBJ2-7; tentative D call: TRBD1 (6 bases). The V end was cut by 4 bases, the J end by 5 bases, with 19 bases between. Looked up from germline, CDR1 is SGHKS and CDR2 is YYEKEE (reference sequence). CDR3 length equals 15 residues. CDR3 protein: CASSGGHIIGDEQYF. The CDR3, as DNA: TGTGCCAGCAGCGGGGGACATATAATCGGGGACGAGCAGTACTTC.

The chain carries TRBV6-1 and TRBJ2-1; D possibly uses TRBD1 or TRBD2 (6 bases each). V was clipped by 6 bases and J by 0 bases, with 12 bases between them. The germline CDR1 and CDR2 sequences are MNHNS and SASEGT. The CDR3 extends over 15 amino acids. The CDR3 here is CASRRGESSYNEQFF. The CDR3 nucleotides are TGTGCCAGCAGGAGGGGGGAGAGCTCCTACAATGAGCAGTTCTTC.

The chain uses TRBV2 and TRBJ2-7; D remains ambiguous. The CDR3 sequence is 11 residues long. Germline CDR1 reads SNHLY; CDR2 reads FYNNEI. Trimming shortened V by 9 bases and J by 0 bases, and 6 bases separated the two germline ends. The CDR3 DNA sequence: TGTGCCAGTAGGTACTCCTACGAGCAGTACTTC. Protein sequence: CASRYSYEQYF.

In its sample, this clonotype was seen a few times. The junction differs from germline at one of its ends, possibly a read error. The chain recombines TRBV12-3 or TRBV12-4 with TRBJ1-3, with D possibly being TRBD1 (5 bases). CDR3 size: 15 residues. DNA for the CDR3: TGTGCCAGCAGTCAACAGGTTCGCTCTGAAAACACCATATATTTT. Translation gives CASSQQVRSENTIYF.

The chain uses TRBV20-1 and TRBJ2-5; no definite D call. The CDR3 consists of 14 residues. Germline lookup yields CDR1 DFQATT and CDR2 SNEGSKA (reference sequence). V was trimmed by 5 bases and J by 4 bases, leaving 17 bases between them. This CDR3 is CSAQNPRVAETQYF. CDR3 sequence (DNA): TGCAGTGCTCAGAATCCCCGGGTAGCAGAGACCCAGTACTTC.

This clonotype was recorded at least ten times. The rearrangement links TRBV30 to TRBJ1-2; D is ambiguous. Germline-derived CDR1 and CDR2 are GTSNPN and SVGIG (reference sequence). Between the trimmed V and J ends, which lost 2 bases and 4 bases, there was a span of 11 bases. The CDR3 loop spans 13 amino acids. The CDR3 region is CAWSPPPGYGYTF. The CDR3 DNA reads TGTGCCTGGAGTCCTCCGCCGGGCTATGGCTACACCTTC.

CDR3 in amino acids: CATQDPSYEQYF. CDR3 DNA: TGTGCCACCCAGGACCCGTCCTACGAGCAGTACTTC. This sequence joins TRBV28 and TRBJ2-7; D remains unclear. Trimming cost V 10 bases and J 1 base, with 11 bases left between them. The CDR3 runs to 12 residues. Germline CDR1 reads MDHEN; CDR2 reads SYDVKM.

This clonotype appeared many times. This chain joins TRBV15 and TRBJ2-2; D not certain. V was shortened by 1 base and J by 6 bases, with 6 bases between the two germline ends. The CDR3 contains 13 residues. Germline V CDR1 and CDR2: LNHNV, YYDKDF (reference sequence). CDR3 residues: CATSRVGAGELFF. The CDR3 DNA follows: TGTGCCACCAGCAGAGTTGGGGCCGGGGAGCTGTTTTTT.

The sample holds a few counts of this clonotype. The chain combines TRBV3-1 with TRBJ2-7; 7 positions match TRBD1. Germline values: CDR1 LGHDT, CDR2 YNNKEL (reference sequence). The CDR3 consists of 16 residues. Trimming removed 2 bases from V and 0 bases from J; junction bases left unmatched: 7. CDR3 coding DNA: TGTGCCAGCAGCCAATTCGGGACAGTACCCTCCTACGAGCAGTACTTC. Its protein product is CASSQFGTVPSYEQYF.

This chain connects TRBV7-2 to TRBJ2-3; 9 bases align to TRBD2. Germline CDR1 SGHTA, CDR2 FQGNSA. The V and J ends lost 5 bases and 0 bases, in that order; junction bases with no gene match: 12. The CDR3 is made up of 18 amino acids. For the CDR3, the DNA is TGTGCCAGCAGCCATACCGGGACTAGCATCTTTAGCACAGATACGCAGTATTTT. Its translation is CASSHTGTSIFSTDTQYF. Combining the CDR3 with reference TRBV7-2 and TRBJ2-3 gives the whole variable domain GAGVSQSPSNKVTEKGKDVELRCDPISGHTALYWYRQSLGQGLEFLIYFQGNSAPDKSGLPSDRFSAERTGGSVSTLTIQRTQQEDSAVYLCASSHTGTSIFSTDTQYFGPGTRLTVL.

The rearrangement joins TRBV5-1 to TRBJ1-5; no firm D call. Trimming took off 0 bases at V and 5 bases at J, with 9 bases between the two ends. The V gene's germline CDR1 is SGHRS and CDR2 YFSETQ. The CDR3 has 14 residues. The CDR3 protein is CASSLVGNDQPQHF. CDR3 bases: TGCGCCAGCAGCTTGGTTGGGAATGATCAGCCCCAGCATTTT.

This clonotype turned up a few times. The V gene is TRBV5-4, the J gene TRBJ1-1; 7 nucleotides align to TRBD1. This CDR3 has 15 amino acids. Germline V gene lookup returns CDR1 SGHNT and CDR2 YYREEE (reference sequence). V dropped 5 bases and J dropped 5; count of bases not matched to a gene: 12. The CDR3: CASRLSTGFGTEAFF. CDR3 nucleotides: TGTGCCAGCAGACTATCGACAGGGTTCGGAACTGAAGCTTTCTTT.

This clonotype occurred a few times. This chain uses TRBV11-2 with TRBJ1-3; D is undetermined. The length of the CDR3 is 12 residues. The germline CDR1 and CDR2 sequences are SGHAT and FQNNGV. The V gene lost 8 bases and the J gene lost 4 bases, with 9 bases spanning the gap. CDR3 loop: CASGEIGNTIYF. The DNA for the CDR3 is TGTGCCAGCGGGGAGATCGGAAACACCATATATTTT.

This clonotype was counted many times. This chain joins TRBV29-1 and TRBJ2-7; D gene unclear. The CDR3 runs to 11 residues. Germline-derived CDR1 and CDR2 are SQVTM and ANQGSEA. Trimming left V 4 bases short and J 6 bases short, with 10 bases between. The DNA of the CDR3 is TGCAGCGTTGGGGCTAGAAGCGAGCAGTACTTC. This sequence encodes CSVGARSEQYF.

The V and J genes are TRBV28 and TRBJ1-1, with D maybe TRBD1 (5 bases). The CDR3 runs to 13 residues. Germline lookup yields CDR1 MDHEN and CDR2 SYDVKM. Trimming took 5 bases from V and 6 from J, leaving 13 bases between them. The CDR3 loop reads CASSGTGGAEAFF. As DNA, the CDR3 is TGTGCCAGCAGTGGGACCGGCGGGGCTGAAGCTTTCTTT.

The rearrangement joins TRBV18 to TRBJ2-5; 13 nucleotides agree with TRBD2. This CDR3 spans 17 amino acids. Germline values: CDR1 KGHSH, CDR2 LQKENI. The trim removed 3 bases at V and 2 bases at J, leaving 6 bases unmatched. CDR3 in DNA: TGTGCCAGCTCACCCCAGAGGACTAGCGGGAGTCAAGAGACCCAGTACTTC. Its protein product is CASSPQRTSGSQETQYF.

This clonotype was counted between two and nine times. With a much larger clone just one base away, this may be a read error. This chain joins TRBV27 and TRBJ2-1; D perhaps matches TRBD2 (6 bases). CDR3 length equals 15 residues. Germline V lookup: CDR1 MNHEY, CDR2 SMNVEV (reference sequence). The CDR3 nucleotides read TGTGCCAGCAGTCCCCTAGAGCGGGCCCGCAATGGGCAGTTCTTC. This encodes CASSPLERARNGQFF.

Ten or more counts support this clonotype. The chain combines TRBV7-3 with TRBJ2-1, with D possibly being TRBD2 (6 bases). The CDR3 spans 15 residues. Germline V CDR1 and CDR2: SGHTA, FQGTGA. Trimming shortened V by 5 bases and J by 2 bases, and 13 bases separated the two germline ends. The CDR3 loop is CASSPIAVTYNEQFF. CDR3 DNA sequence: TGTGCCAGCAGCCCCATAGCGGTCACCTACAATGAGCAGTTCTTC.

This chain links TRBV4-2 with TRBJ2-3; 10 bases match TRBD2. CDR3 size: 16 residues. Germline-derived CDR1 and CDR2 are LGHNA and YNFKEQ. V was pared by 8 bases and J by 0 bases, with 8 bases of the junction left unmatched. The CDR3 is CASGPSGRASTDTQYF. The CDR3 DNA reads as TGTGCCAGCGGGCCCAGCGGGAGGGCTAGCACAGATACGCAGTATTTT.

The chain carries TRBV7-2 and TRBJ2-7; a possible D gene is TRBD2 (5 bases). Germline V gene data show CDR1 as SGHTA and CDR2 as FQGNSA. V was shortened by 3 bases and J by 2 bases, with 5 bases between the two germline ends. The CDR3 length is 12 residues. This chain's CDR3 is CASSFSAYEQYF. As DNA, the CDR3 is TGTGCCAGCAGCTTTAGCGCCTACGAGCAGTACTTC. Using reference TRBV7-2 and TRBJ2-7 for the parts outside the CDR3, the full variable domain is GAGVSQSPSNKVTEKGKDVELRCDPISGHTALYWYRQSLGQGLEFLIYFQGNSAPDKSGLPSDRFSAERTGGSVSTLTIQRTQQEDSAVYLCASSFSAYEQYFGPGTRLTVT.

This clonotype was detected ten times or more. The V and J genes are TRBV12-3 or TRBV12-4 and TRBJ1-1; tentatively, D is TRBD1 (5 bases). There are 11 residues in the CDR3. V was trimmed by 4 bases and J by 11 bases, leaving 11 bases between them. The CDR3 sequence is CASSSGGNAFF. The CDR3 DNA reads TGTGCCAGCAGTTCCGGGGGTAATGCTTTCTTT.

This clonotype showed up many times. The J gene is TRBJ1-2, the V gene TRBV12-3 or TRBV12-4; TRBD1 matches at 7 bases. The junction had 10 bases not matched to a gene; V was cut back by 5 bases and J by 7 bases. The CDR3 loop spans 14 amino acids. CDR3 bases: TGTGCCAGCAGTCAAGGGGGCCTTCGTGGTGGCTACACCTTC. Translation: CASSQGGLRGGYTF.

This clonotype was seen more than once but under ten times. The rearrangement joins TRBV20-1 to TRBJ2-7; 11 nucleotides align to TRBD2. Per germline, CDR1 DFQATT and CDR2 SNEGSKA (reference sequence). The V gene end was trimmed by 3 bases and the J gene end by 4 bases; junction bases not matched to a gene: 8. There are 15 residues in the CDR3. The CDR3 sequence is CSASTLAGGPYEQYF. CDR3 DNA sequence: TGCAGTGCTAGTACTCTAGCGGGAGGCCCGTACGAGCAGTACTTC.